This T cell receptor beta chain was documented in a study of cytomegalovirus exposure and HLA in healthy donors. Study-wide findings and caveats: Among CMV-associated TCR beta chains, most appeared HLA-restricted in a later analysis. The study recorded 160 or so TCR beta chains that were cytomegalovirus-associated.

Amplification used 60 Vbeta primers and 13 Jbeta primers. This table comes from immunoSEQ multiplex PCR, and its TCRdb copy is limited to in-frame clones, with some not included. Among some 170,000 clones listed, roughly 80% were seen once. Germline lookup yields CDR1 SEHNR and CDR2 FQNEAQ (reference sequence). The CDR3 contains 12 residues. In the case of this clone: Antigen specificity is unknown. Sequence at one end of the junction differs from germline and may be a read error.

The sequence derives from a young man in good health and CMV-seropositive. Sample: PBMCs. The chain is built from TRBV7-9 and TRBJ1-5; D may be TRBD1 (5 bases). In DNA form, the CDR3 reads TGTTCCAGCAGCTTCCCAGGGCAGCCCCAGCATTTT. It yields the protein CSSSFPGQPQHF.